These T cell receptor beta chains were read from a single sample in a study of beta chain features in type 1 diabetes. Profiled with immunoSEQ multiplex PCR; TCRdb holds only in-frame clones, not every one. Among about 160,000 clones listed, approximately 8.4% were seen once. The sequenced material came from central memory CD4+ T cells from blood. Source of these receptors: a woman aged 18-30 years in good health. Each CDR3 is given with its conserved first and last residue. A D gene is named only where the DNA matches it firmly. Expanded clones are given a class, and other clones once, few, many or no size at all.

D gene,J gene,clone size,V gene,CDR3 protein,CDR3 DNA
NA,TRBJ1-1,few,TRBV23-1,CASSQGSVNTEAFF,TGCGCCAGCAGTCAGGGGAGCGTGAACACTGAAGCTTTCTTT
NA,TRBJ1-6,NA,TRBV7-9,CASTESSYNSPLHF,TGTGCCAGCACGGAGAGCTCCTATAATTCACCCCTCCACTTT
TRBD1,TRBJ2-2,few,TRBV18,CASSSLLTGEPGELFF,TGTGCCAGCTCATCTCTGCTCACAGGGGAACCCGGGGAGCTGTTTTTT
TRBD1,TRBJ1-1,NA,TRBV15,CAIRQGALDTEAFF,TGTGCCATCCGACAGGGGGCATTGGACACTGAAGCTTTCTTT
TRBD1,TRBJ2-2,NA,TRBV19,CASTVGQGNGELFF,TGTGCCAGTACCGTCGGACAGGGCAACGGGGAGCTGTTTTTT
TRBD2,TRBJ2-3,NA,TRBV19,CASNGRADTQYF,TGTGCCAGTAACGGGAGGGCCGATACGCAGTATTTT
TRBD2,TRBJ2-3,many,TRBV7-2,CASSFLAGGGRTDTQYF,TGTGCCAGCAGCTTCCTAGCGGGGGGGGGACGCACAGATACGCAGTATTTT
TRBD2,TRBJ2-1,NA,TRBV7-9,CASSLPSGGAGNEQFF,TGTGCCAGCAGCCTTCCAAGCGGGGGGGCGGGCAATGAGCAGTTCTTC
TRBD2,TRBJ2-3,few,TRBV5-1,CASSFGGRSDTQYF,TGCGCCAGCAGCTTTGGCGGGAGGTCAGATACGCAGTATTTT
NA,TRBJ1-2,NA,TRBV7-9,CASSWDMRGYGYTF,TGTGCCAGCAGCTGGGACATGAGGGGCTATGGCTACACCTTC
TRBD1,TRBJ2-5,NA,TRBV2,CASKRQGSPIGETQYF,TGTGCCAGCAAGCGACAGGGTTCGCCAATTGGGGAGACCCAGTACTTC
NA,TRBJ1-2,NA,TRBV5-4,CASSLDAGRNYGYTF,TGTGCCAGCAGCTTGGACGCAGGGCGCAACTATGGCTACACCTTC
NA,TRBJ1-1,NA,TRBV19,CASSTPTATGEAFF,TGTGCCAGTAGTACCCCCACGGCCACAGGTGAAGCTTTCTTT
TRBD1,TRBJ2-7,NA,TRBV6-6,CASNHGGGQGMARQYF,TGTGCCAGCAACCACGGAGGGGGACAGGGCATGGCGAGGCAGTACTTC
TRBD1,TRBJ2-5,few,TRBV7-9,CASSRAGTALGTQYF,TGTGCCAGCAGCCGCGCCGGGACAGCCTTGGGGACCCAGTACTTC
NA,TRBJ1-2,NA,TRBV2,CASSEGNRAGYGYTF,TGTGCCAGCAGCGAGGGGAACAGGGCGGGCTATGGCTACACCTTC
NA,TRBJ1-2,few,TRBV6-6,CASSSMTGANYGYTF,TGTGCCAGCAGTTCAATGACCGGGGCTAACTATGGCTACACCTTC
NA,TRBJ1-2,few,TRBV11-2,CASSPNAGYGYTF,TGTGCCAGCAGCCCGAACGCAGGGTATGGCTACACCTTC
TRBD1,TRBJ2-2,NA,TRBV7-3,CASSPGGETGELFF,TGTGCCAGCAGCCCAGGGGGTGAGACCGGGGAGCTGTTTTTT
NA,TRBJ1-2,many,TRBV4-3,CASSQETFNYGYTF,TGCGCCAGCAGCCAAGAAACTTTTAACTATGGCTACACCTTC
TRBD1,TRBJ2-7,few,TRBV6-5,CASSYDRAQGQYF,TGTGCCAGCAGTTACGACAGGGCGCAAGGGCAGTACTTC
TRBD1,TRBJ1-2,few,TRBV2,CASSVWDRATGYTF,TGTGCCAGCAGTGTTTGGGACAGGGCGACCGGCTACACCTTC
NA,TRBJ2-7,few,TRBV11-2,CASSFRGSSYEQYF,TGTGCCAGCAGCTTCAGGGGTAGCTCCTACGAGCAGTACTTC
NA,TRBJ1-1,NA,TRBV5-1,CASSLDPGGTEAFF,TGCGCCAGCAGCTTGGACCCCGGGGGCACTGAAGCTTTCTTT
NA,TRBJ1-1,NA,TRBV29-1,CSVPQGGEISAEAFF,TGCAGCGTCCCCCAAGGAGGAGAGATTTCGGCTGAAGCTTTCTTT
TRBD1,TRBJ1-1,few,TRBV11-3,CASSLGQSTTEAFF,TGTGCCAGCAGCTTGGGACAGTCCACCACTGAAGCTTTCTTT
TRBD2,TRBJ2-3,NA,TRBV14,CASSRKPGLAQDTQYF,TGTGCCAGCAGCCGTAAACCGGGACTAGCTCAAGATACGCAGTATTTT
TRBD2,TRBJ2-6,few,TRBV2,CASSEVGGGSGANVLTF,TGTGCCAGCAGTGAAGTAGGCGGGGGATCGGGGGCCAACGTCCTGACTTTC
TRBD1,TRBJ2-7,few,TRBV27,CASSASQGATGEQYF,TGTGCCAGCAGCGCCTCCCAGGGGGCCACAGGAGAGCAGTACTTC
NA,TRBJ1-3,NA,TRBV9,CASSRSGSSRNTIYF,TGTGCCAGCAGTAGGTCGGGAAGCTCTAGAAACACCATATATTTT
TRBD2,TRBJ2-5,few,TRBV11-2,CASSLEGRGRETQYF,TGTGCCAGCAGCTTAGAGGGGAGGGGAAGGGAGACCCAGTACTTC
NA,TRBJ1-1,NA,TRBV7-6,CASSPTQPNTEAFF,TGTGCCAGCAGCCCGACACAACCGAACACTGAAGCTTTCTTT
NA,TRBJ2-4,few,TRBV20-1,CSAEQENIQYF,TGCAGTGCTGAACAGGAGAACATTCAGTACTTC
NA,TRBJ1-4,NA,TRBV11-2,CASSSLRGGNEKLFF,TGTGCCAGCAGCTCCCTGAGGGGGGGTAATGAAAAACTGTTTTTT
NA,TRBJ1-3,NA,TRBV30,CAWSVHVSSGNTIYF,TGTGCCTGGAGTGTACACGTCTCCTCTGGAAACACCATATATTTT
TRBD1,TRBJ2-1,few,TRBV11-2,CASSLNRGQGRNEQFF,TGTGCCAGCAGCTTAAACCGGGGACAGGGGCGGAATGAGCAGTTCTTC
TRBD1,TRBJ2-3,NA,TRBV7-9,CASSLIRTGGGDTQYF,TGTGCCAGCAGCTTGATCCGAACAGGGGGAGGAGATACGCAGTATTTT
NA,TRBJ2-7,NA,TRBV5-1,CASSLARVGKQGYEQYF,TGCGCCAGCAGCTTGGCCAGAGTTGGGAAGCAGGGCTACGAGCAGTACTTC
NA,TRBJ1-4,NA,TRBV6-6,CASSKMGEEEKLFF,TGTGCCAGCTCCAAAATGGGGGAGGAGGAAAAACTGTTTTTT
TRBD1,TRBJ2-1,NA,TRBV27,CASSFGQGNNEQFF,TGTGCCAGCAGTTTCGGACAGGGGAACAATGAGCAGTTCTTC
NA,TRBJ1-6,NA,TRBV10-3,CAIRQLSNSPLHF,TGTGCCATCCGACAGCTTTCGAATTCACCCCTCCACTTT
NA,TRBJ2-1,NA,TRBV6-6,CASSYNRDDRFF,TGTGCCAGCAGTTACAATCGGGATGACCGATTCTTC
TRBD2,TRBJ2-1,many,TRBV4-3,CASSQEGRGDEQFF,TGCGCCAGCAGCCAAGAGGGACGGGGGGATGAGCAGTTCTTC
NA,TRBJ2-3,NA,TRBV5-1,CASSLGLGYTDTQYF,TGCGCCAGCAGCTTGGGACTCGGATACACAGATACGCAGTATTTT
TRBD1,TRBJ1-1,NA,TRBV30,CASQQGHTEAFF,TGTGCCAGTCAACAGGGGCACACTGAAGCTTTCTTT
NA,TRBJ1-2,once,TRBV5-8,CASSSEQGYTF,TGTGCCAGCAGCAGCGAGCAGGGCTACACCTTC
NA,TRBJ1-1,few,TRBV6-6,CASRRDGAAEAFF,TGTGCCAGCAGGCGGGACGGTGCCGCTGAAGCTTTCTTT
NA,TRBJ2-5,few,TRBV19,CASSMRIQETQYF,TGTGCCAGTAGTATGAGGATCCAAGAGACCCAGTACTTC
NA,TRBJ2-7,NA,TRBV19,CASTASIRDNPYEQYF,TGTGCCAGTACCGCGTCGATCCGGGACAACCCCTACGAGCAGTACTTC
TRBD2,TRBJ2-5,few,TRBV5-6,CASSSGLAGVTQYF,TGTGCCAGCAGCTCGGGACTAGCGGGGGTGACCCAGTACTTC
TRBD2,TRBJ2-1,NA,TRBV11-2,CASSIGTSGRVEQFF,TGTGCCAGCAGCATTGGGACTAGCGGGAGGGTTGAGCAGTTCTTC
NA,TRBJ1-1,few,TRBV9,CASTLGGGPAEAFF,TGTGCCAGCACCCTTGGGGGAGGGCCCGCTGAAGCTTTCTTT
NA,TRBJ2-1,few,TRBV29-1,CSYPDRSSYNEQFF,TGCAGCTACCCGGACAGATCCTCCTACAATGAGCAGTTCTTC